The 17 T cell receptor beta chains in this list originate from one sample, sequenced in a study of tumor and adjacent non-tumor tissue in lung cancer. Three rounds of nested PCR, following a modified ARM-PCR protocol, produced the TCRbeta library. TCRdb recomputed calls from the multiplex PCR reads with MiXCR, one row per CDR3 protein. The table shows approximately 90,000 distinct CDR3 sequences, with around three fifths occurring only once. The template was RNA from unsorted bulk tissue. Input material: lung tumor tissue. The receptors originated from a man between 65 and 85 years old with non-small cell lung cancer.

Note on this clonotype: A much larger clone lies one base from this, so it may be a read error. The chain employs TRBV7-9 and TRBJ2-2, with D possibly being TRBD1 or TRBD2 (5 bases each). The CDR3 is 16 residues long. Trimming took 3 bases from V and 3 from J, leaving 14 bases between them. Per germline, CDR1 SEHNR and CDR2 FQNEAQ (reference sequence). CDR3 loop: CASSFPGRRDTGELFF. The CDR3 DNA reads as TGTGCCAGCAGCTTCCCAGGGAGAAGGGACACCGGGGAGCTGTTTTTT.

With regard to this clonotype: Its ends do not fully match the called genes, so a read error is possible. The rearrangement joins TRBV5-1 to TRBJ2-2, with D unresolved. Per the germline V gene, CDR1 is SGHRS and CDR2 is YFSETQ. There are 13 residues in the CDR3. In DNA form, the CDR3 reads TGCGCCAGCAGCTTGACGGTCACCTGGGAGCTGTTTTTT. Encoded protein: CASSLTVTWELFF.

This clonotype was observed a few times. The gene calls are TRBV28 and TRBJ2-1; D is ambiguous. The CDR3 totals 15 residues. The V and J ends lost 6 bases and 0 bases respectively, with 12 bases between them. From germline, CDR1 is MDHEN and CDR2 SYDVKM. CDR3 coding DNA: TGTGCCAGCAGATCTCGGCACCTCTCCTACAATGAGCAGTTCTTC. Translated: CASRSRHLSYNEQFF.

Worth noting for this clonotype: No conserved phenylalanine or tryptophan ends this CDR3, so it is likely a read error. The CDR3 region is CASSSYRGPRNTEAFL. The CDR3 DNA is TGTGCCAGCAGCTCTTACAGGGGGCCCCGAAACACCGAAGCTTTCCTT. The chain couples TRBV11-2 to TRBJ1-1, with 9 nucleotides matching TRBD1. This CDR3 is 16 amino acids long. Germline values: CDR1 SGHAT, CDR2 FQNNGV.

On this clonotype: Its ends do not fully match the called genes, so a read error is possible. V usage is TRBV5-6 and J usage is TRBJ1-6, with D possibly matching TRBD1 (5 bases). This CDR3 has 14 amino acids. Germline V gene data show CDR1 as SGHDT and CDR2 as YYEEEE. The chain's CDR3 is CASSLGRGDSPLHF. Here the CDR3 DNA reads TGTGCCAGCAGCCTGGGACGTGGGGATTCACCTCTCCACTTT.

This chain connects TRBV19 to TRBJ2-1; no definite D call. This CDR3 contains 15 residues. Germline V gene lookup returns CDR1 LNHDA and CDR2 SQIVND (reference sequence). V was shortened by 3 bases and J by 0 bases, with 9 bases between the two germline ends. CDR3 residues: CASSIIPSSYNEQFF. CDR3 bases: TGTGCCAGTAGTATTATCCCTAGCTCCTACAATGAGCAGTTCTTC.

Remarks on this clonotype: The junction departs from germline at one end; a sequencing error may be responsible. CDR3: CSDGRDSNQPQHF. For the CDR3, the DNA is TGCAGCGATGGCCGGGACAGCAATCAACCCCAGCATTTT. This chain connects TRBV29-1 to TRBJ1-5; 7 nucleotides align to TRBD1. There are 13 residues in the CDR3. Germline assignment: CDR1 SQVTM and CDR2 ANQGSEA.

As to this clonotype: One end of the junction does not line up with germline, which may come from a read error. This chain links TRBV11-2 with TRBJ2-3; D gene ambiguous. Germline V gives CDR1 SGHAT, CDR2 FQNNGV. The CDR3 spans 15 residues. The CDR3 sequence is CTSSLNIRVADTQYF. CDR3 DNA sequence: TGTACCAGCAGCTTAAACATTCGGGTAGCAGATACGCAGTATTTT. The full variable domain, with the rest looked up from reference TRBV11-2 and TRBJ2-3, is EAGVAQSPRYKIIEKRQSVAFWCNPISGHATLYWYQQILGQGPKLLIQFQNNGVVDDSQLPKDRFSAERLKGVDSTLKIQPAKLEDSAVYLCTSSLNIRVADTQYFGPGTRLTVL.

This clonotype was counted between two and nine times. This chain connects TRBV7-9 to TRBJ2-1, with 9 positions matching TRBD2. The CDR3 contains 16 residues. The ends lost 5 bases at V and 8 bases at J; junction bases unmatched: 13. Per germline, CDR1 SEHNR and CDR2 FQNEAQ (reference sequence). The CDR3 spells CASSPRLAVTTDEQFF. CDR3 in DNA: TGTGCCAGCAGCCCCCGACTAGCGGTAACCACTGATGAGCAGTTCTTC.

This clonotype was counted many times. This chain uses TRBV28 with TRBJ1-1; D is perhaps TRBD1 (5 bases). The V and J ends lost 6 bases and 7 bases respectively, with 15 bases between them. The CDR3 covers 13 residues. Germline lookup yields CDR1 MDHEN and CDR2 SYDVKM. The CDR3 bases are TGTGCCAGCAGGTGGGACTGGAGGGATGAAGCTTTCTTT. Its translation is CASRWDWRDEAFF.

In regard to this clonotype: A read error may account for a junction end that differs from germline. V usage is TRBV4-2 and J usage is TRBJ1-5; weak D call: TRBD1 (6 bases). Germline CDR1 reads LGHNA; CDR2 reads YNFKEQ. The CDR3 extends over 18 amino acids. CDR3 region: CASSQWRMQGMSNQPQHF. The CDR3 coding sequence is TGTGCTAGCAGCCAATGGAGGATGCAGGGGATGAGTAATCAGCCCCAGCATTTT.

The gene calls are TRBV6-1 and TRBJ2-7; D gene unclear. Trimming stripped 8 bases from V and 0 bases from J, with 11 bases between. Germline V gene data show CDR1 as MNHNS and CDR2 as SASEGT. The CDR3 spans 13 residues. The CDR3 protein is CASVVESSYEQYF. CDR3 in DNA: TGTGCCAGCGTTGTCGAGAGCTCCTACGAGCAGTACTTC.

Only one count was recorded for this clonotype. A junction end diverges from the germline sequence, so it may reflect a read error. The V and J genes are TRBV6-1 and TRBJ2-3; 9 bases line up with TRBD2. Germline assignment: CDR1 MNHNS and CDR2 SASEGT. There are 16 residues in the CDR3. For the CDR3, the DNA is TGTGCCAGCAGTGCCTCTAGCGGGATCAGCACAGATATGCAGTATTTT. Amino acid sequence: CASSASSGISTDMQYF.

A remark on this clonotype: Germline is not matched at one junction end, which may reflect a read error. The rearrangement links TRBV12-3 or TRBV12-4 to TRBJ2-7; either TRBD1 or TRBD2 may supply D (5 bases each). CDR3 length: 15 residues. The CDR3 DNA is TGTGCCAGAAGCCCGACGGGGAAGGGGATTACCGAGCGGTACTTC. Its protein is CARSPTGKGITERYF.

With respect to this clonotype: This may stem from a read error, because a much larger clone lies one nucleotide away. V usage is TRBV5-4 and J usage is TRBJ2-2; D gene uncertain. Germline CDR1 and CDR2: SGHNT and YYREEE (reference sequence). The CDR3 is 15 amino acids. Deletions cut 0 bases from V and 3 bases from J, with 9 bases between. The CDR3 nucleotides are TGTGCCAGCAGCTTGGGGCGGTCTCACACCGGGGAGCTGTTTTTT. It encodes CASSLGRSHTGELFF.

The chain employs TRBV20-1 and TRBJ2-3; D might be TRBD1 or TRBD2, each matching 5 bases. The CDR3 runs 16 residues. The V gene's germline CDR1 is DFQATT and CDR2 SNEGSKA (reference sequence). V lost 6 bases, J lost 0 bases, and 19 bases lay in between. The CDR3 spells CSAVRRDAASTDTQYF. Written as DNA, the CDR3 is TGCAGTGCCGTCCGACGGGACGCCGCTAGCACAGATACGCAGTATTTT.

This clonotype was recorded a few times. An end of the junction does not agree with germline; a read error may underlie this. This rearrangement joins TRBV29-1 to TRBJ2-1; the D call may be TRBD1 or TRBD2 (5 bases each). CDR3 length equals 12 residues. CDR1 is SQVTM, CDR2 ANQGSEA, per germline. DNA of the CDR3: TGCGGCGTGGGACGGATCTACAATGAGCAGTTCTTC. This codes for CGVGRIYNEQFF.